This T cell receptor beta chain was captured in a study of a mutant IDH1 vaccine in newly diagnosed glioma. Remarks on this clone: Its antigen is unidentified.

Here immunoSEQ multiplex PCR was the method, and the copy in TCRdb shows in-frame clones only, minus some. This sample has tens of thousands of clones, with 80% to 85% found just once. In germline, CDR1 is SGHTA, CDR2 FQGNSA. This CDR3 region has 14 residues. Trimming removed 5 bases from V and 2 bases from J, with 9 bases in between. Noted time point: week 35, safety follow-up. Every single dose of the vaccine, 300 ug of mutant IDH1 20-mer peptide, came with topical imiquimod. Eight vaccine doses were administered to patients at weeks 1, 3, 5, 7, 11, 15, 19 and 23. The sample in question was PBMCs, obtained from a glioma patient whose treatment included an IDH1 peptide vaccine. This chain links TRBV7-2 with TRBJ2-2; D call uncertain. The clonotype was recovered from a woman aged 18-29 years with glioma. CDR3 sequence (DNA): TGTGCCAGCAGCCCGAAGACAAACACCGGGGAGCTGTTTTTT. Translation: CASSPKTNTGELFF.